These 10 T cell receptor beta chains came from one sample sequenced in a study of T cell repertoires in cytomegalovirus infection. In TCRdb, the reads were re-called with MiXCR into one record per CDR3 protein. Seen here are about 360,000 distinct CDR3 sequences, approximately 30% observed once, and the top ten hold roughly 13%. Their cognate antigens are unknown. This specimen consisted of cultured PBMCs, obtained from culture after CMV antigen stimulation. These receptors were collected from a human donor in good health (CMV status not recorded). Some clones in this sample may be carry-over from other donors' samples.

The chain carries TRBV20-1 and TRBJ2-1; TRBD2 agrees at 13 bases. This CDR3 is built from 17 residues. With 1 base clipped from V and 9 bases from J, the junction kept 12 bases outside the gene matches. CDR1 is DFQATT and CDR2 is SNEGSKA in the germline V gene (reference sequence). The CDR3 sequence is CSARVPLGLAGVGEQFF. CDR3 in DNA: TGCAGTGCTAGAGTCCCCCTAGGACTAGCGGGAGTAGGTGAGCAGTTCTTC.

In its sample, this clonotype was seen a few times. This chain joins TRBV7-2 and TRBJ1-1, with TRBD1 as a possible D gene (5 bases). CDR1 is SGHTA and CDR2 is FQGNSA in the germline V gene. Trimming took 5 bases from V and 3 from J, leaving 10 bases between them. The CDR3 totals 13 residues. Written as DNA, the CDR3 is TGTGCCAGCAGCGGCTACAGGTACACTGAAGCTTTCTTT. Its protein is CASSGYRYTEAFF.

This clonotype was seen repeatedly, ten times or more. This chain joins TRBV18 and TRBJ2-5; no clear D gene. Germline CDR1 KGHSH, CDR2 LQKENI. Trimming took off 5 bases at V and 3 bases at J, with 19 bases between the two ends. The CDR3 is 16 amino acids. The CDR3 region has the DNA TGTGCCAGCTCATCCGACCTGGGTCAGGCCGAAGAGACCCAGTACTTC. Translating gives CASSSDLGQAEETQYF. The whole variable domain, filled in from reference TRBV18 and TRBJ2-5, reads NAGVMQNPRHLVRRRGQEARLRCSPMKGHSHVYWYRQLPEEGLKFMVYLQKENIIDESGMPKERFSAEFPKEGPSILRIQQVVRGDSAAYFCASSSDLGQAEETQYFGPGTRLLVL.

The chain has TRBV6-5 and TRBJ1-1; D is ambiguous. CDR1 MNHEY and CDR2 SVGAGI come from the germline V gene. The CDR3 sequence is 12 residues long. V was trimmed by 0 bases and J by 11 bases, leaving 10 bases between them. This chain's CDR3 is CASSYSGVAAFF. The DNA of the CDR3 is TGTGCCAGCAGTTACTCGGGCGTTGCGGCTTTCTTT.

The chain joins TRBV14 to TRBJ1-3; D is ambiguous. Germline loops: CDR1 SGHDN, CDR2 FVKESK. Trimming left V 0 bases short and J 1 base short, with 16 bases between. The CDR3 totals 18 residues. In DNA, the CDR3 is TGTGCCAGCAGCCAAGATAGATCCGGGTTTCGTTCTGGAAACACCATATATTTT. Translating it yields CASSQDRSGFRSGNTIYF.

This sequence joins TRBV24-1 and TRBJ2-1; a weak D match, TRBD1 (5 bases). Trimming stripped 0 bases from V and 1 base from J, with 9 bases between. This CDR3 is 16 amino acids long. Germline assignment: CDR1 KGHDR and CDR2 SFDVKD. CDR3 coding DNA: TGTGCCACCAGTGATTTGCAGGGTGGGTCCTACAATGAGCAGTTCTTC. Its protein is CATSDLQGGSYNEQFF.

The J gene is TRBJ1-2, the V gene TRBV28; 10 bases are a match to TRBD1. CDR1 and CDR2 from the germline V gene are MDHEN and SYDVKM. The CDR3 totals 16 residues. V lost 4 bases to trimming and J lost 2 bases; unmatched junction nucleotides: 7. CDR3 sequence reads: CASSSGGQGENYGYTF. The DNA for the CDR3 is TGTGCCAGCAGTTCAGGAGGACAGGGGGAAAACTATGGCTACACCTTC.

This clonotype has more than one count but fewer than ten. The chain recombines TRBV12-3 or TRBV12-4 with TRBJ1-1; no reliable D call. The CDR3 is 12 amino acids. The V and J ends lost 6 bases and 11 bases respectively, with 16 bases between them. The CDR3: CASRVLLREAFF. CDR3 bases: TGTGCCAGCAGGGTCCTCCTTCGGGAGGCTTTCTTT.

The V call is TRBV19, the J call TRBJ2-5; possible D gene TRBD1, 5 bases. Trimming shortened V by 4 bases and J by 7 bases, and 16 bases separated the two germline ends. Germline V CDR1 and CDR2: LNHDA, SQIVND (reference sequence). The CDR3 extends over 14 amino acids. The CDR3 bases are TGTGCCAGTAGTACGACGGACACCAAGGGGACCCAGTACTTC. Its protein product is CASSTTDTKGTQYF.

DNA of the CDR3: TGTGCCACCAGCAGAGTCTCGAGGGGGAACACTGAAGCTTTCTTT. Its protein product is CATSRVSRGNTEAFF. The chain joins TRBV15 to TRBJ1-1; D may be TRBD1 (5 bases). CDR1 is LNHNV and CDR2 is YYDKDF in the germline V gene (reference sequence). This CDR3 has 15 residues. Trimming left V 1 base short and J 1 base short, with 10 bases between.